Given below is one T cell receptor (beta chain) in context. A mixed TRB-A/B primer pool amplified rearranged TRB by multiplex touch-down PCR. TCRdb redid the calling of the multiplex PCR reads with MiXCR, one entry per CDR3 protein. Here the sample spans 1,300 to 1,500 distinct CDR3 sequences, about 50% being singletons. The template was genomic DNA from peripheral blood, not RNA. The sample is drawn from a study of T cell repertoires in aging, cancer and after chemotherapy. This TCR was recovered from a human donor with a blood cancer. Sequenced material: blood.

This CDR3 reads CATSQGLAVTPGELFF. CDR3 sequence (DNA): TGTGCCACCAGTCAGGGACTAGCGGTTACGCCCGGGGAGCTGTTTTTT. The chain is built from TRBV24-1 and TRBJ2-2; 11 bases align to TRBD2. Germline values: CDR1 KGHDR, CDR2 SFDVKD. The trim removed 6 bases at V and 6 bases at J, leaving 8 bases unmatched. The CDR3 covers 16 residues.